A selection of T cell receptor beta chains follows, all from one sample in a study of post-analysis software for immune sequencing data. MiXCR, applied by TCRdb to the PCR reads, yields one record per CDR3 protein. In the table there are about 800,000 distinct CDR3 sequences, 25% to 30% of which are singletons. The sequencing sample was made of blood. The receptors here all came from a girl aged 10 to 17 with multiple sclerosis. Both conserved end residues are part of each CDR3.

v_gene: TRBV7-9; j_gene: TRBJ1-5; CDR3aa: CASSGRDRVGNQPQHF
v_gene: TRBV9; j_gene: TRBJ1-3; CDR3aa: CASSRGQGETGNTIYF
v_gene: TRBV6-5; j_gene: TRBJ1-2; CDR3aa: CASRIQGANYGYTF
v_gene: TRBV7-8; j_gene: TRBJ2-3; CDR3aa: CASSFLGQGGTDTQYF
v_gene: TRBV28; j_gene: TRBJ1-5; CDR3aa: CASSSPGGLSSNQPQHF
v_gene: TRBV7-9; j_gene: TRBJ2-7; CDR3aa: CASSYWEGGRSYEQYF
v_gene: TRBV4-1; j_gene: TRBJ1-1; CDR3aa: CASSPRRNTEAFF
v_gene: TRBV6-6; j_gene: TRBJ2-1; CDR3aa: CASRWTGGRDEQFF
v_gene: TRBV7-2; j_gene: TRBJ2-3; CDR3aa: CAIQLYRSSTDTQYF
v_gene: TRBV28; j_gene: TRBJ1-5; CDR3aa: CASGLGGRDYQPQHF
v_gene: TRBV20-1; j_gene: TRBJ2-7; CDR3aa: CSARDYGSKRRDDTYEQYF
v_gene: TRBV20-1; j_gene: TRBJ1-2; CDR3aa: CSARESRADGYTF
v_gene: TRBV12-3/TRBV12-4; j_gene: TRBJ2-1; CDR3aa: CATETLAGGPYNEQFF
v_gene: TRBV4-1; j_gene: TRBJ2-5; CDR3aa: CASSQGAIQETQYF
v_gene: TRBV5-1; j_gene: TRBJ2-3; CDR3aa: CASSFRLAGEGTQYF
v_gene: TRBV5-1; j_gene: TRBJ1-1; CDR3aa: CASRTENTEAFF
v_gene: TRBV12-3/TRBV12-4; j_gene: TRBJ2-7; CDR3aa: CASSPSRDRGYSYEQYF
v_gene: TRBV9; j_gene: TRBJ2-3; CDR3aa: CAGGPGLSTDTQYF
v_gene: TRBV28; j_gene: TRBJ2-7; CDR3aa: CASSLRVTGALSYEQYF
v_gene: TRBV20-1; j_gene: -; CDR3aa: CSAHTSGMYEQYF
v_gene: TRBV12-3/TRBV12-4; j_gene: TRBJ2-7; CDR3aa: CASSLGYESYEQYF
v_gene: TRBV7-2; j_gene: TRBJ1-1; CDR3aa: CASSLSGTNTEAFF
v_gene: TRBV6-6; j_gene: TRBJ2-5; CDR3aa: CASSPQSRSGETQYF
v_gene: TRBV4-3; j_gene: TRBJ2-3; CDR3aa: CASSQDIVGADTQYF
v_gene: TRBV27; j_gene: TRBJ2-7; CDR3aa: CASSLSRGSYEQYF
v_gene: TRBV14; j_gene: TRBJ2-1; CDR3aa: CASSDPDRAYNEQFF
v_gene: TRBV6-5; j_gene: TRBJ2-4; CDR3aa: CASRYSQGAGIQYF
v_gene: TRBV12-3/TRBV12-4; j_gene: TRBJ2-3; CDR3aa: CASTWRGRPDTQYF
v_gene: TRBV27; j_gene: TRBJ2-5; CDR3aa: CASSSTRAETQETQYF
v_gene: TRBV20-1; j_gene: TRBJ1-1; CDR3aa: CSARGGWGDTEAFF
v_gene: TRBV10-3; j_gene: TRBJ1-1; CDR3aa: CAISGDRQEAFF
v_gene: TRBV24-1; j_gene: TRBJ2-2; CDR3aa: CATGGHTGELFF
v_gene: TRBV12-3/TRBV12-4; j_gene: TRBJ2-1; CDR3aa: CASSFTGGTVQFF
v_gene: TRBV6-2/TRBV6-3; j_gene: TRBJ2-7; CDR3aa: CANSSGTAYEQYF
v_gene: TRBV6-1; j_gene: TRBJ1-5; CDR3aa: CASSVSAGYSNQPQHF
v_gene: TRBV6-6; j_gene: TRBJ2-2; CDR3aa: CASTGLAGTGELFF
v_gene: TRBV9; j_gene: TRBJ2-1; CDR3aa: CASSETTGREVRDEQFF
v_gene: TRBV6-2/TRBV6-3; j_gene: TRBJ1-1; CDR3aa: CASRLDRENTEAFF
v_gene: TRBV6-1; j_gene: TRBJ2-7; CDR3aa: CASTGELAYGEQYF
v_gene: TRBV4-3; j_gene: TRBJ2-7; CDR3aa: CASSPRWAGPYEQYF
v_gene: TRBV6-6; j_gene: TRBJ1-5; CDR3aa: CASSYSSIGAGNQPQHF
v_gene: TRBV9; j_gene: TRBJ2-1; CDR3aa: CASSASGELYNEQFF
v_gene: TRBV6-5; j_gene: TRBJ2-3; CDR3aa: CASRSPVSDTQYF
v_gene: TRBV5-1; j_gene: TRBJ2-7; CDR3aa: CASTPSPGTDAYEQYF
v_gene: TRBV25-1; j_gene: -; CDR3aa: CASSGGQGRYEQYF
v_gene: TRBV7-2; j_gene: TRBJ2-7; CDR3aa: CASSTSGGFYEQYF
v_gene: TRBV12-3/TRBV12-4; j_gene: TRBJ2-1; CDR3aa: CASRATGTRGNEQFF
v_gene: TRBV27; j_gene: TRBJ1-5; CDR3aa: CASSKTGGRNQPQHF
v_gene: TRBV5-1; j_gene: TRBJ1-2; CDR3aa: CASSLGRGASGYTF
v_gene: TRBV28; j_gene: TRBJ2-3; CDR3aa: CASSLFGQGAQTDTQYF
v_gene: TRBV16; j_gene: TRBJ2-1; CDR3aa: CASSLLGLAGGNEQFF
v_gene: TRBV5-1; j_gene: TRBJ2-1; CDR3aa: CASSLAGDEQFF
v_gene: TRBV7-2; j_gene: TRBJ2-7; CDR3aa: CASSLGRFRSYEQYF
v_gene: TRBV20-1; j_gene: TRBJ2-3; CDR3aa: CSAAIPSSDTQYF
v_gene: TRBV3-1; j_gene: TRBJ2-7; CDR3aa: CASSQEVQYEQYF